This T cell receptor beta chain stems from a study of blood T cell repertoires in COVID-19. The CDR3 has 14 amino acids. J gave up 4 bases and V 5 bases, and 6 bases lay outside the gene matches. Per the germline V gene, CDR1 is SNHLY and CDR2 is FYNNEI. Here immunoSEQ multiplex PCR was the method, and the copy in TCRdb shows in-frame clones only, minus some. Here the sample spans around 100,000 clones, approximately 90% being singletons. The origin of this receptor is a human donor in a cohort sampled during active COVID-19. The gene calls are TRBV2 and TRBJ2-5, with 8 positions matching TRBD1. Sequencing used peripheral blood. CDR3 amino acids: CASSITTGGETQYF. The DNA for the CDR3 is TGTGCCAGCAGTATTACTACAGGGGGAGAGACCCAGTACTTC.